Detailed here is one T cell receptor (beta chain). Antigen unknown. This entry comes from a study of T-cell reconstitution after alpha-beta-depleted transplantation in children. The TCRbeta library incorporated unique molecular identifiers. TCRdb passed the PCR reads through MiXCR, listing each CDR3 protein once. The table includes about a million distinct CDR3 sequences, around 30% detected once. J lost 4 bases, V lost 2 bases, and 5 bases had no gene match. The CDR3 consists of 16 residues. Germline-derived CDR1 and CDR2 are SGHRS and YFSETQ. General study findings and limits: One year after transplant, T-cell counts and diversity came mostly from newly produced T cells.

The receptor's source is a boy less than two years old who had a stem cell transplant for SCID, so the T cells may come from the graft donor. This sample comprised PBMCs, mostly from graft donor cells, obtained 360 days after TCRalphabeta/CD19-depleted stem cell transplant. V is TRBV5-1 and J is TRBJ2-5; the match to TRBD2 covers 13 bases. The CDR3 DNA sequence: TGCGCCAGCAGCTTACTAGCGGGGGGGCCAGGAGAGACCCAGTACTTC. Its protein product is CASSLLAGGPGETQYF.